This TCR beta chain came from a study of shared clonotypes between healthy human individuals. Overall study: Each donor's CD4 naive and CD4 memory cells filled three plates apiece, CD8 naive two, and CD8 memory one. Study-wide findings and caveats: The small donor group covered limited genetic and exposure diversity.

After removal of 5 bases from V and 2 bases from J, the junction contained 3 bases not matched to a gene. From germline, CDR1 is SGHTA and CDR2 FQGNSA. The CDR3 length is 14 residues. Concerning this clone itself: Antigen specificity is unknown.

Only in-frame clones appear in the TCRdb table, and some are missing; sequencing was by immunoSEQ multiplex PCR. Altogether about 680,000 clones are present, 55% to 85% being singletons, with the ten largest covering 1.5% to 2%. The V call is TRBV7-2, the J call TRBJ1-2, with 9 positions matching TRBD1. Source material: memory CD4+ T cells sorted from blood. Subset of the sample: CD45RA-negative fraction. The sequence was obtained from a woman in her twenties or thirties in good health. The CDR3 nucleotides read TGTGCCAGCAGCCCCGGACAGGGGAACTATGGCTACACCTTC. The encoded protein is CASSPGQGNYGYTF.